Presented here are 20 T cell receptor beta chains from one specimen sequenced in a study of post-analysis software for immune sequencing data. No antigens are known for them. Study results and caveats: Included in a set of a few TRBV segments more frequent in patients than controls were TRBV5-6, TRBV5-1 and TRBV20-1.

Each TCR beta cDNA library carried unique molecular identifiers. TCRdb processed the PCR reads anew with MiXCR; each CDR3 protein has one entry. The profile covers approximately 660,000 distinct CDR3 sequences, with roughly three fifths appearing a single time and around 10% taken by the ten largest. Material for sequencing was blood. The origin of the receptors is a girl aged 2 to 9 with multiple sclerosis.

Only a few counts were recorded for this clonotype. V usage is TRBV7-2 and J usage is TRBJ1-2; 7 positions agree with TRBD1. The germline V gene encodes CDR1 SGHTA and CDR2 FQGNSA. CDR3 length: 14 residues. The ends lost 5 bases at V and 2 bases at J; junction bases unmatched: 5. The CDR3 region has the DNA TGTGCCAGCAGCGACCGACAGGGCAACTATGGCTACACCTTC. Encoded protein: CASSDRQGNYGYTF.

Written as DNA, the CDR3 is TGCAGCGTTGATTCGTCGGTCTCCTACAATGAGCAGTACTTC. Amino acid sequence: CSVDSSVSYNEQYF. V and J are TRBV29-1 and TRBJ2-1; D not resolved. The J call may be faulty, since TRBJ2-7 better matches the DNA end. Per germline, CDR1 SQVTM and CDR2 ANQGSEA. The CDR3 is 14 residues long.

This clonotype was seen more than once but under ten times. The chain joins TRBV12-3 or TRBV12-4 to TRBJ2-5; 8 bases align to TRBD1. This CDR3 region has 15 residues. V was clipped by 0 bases and J by 4 bases; unmatched bases: 4. In nucleotides, the CDR3 is TGTGCCAGCAGTTTAGCGGGGACAGGAGTAGAGACCCAGTACTTC. Amino acids: CASSLAGTGVETQYF.

Only a few counts were recorded for this clonotype. The chain couples TRBV29-1 to TRBJ1-2, with 9 bases that match TRBD1. The CDR3 runs to 13 residues. After removal of 6 bases from V and 5 bases from J, the junction contained 7 bases not matched to a gene. The germline CDR1 and CDR2 sequences are SQVTM and ANQGSEA. The CDR3, as DNA: TGCAGCGTCACAGGGGGCTCCCCGTATGGCTACACCTTC. Encoded protein: CSVTGGSPYGYTF.

V gene TRBV12-3 or TRBV12-4 combines with J gene TRBJ1-1, with D possibly TRBD1 on 6 matching bases. The ends were cut back, 7 bases at V and 1 base at J, with 10 bases in the middle. The length of the CDR3 is 13 residues. The CDR3: CASTRDKNTEAFF. Written as DNA, the CDR3 is TGTGCCAGCACCAGGGACAAGAACACTGAAGCTTTCTTT.

This clonotype was picked up a small number of times. The V gene is TRBV24-1, the J gene TRBJ2-7; D may match TRBD1 or TRBD2 (5 bases each). V lost 6 bases, J lost 3 bases, and 14 bases lay in between. CDR1 and CDR2 from the germline V gene are KGHDR and SFDVKD. The CDR3 is 14 amino acids. The CDR3 is CATSSGRGNYEQYF. The CDR3 DNA reads as TGTGCCACCAGTTCAGGGAGAGGCAACTACGAGCAGTACTTC.

In its sample, this clonotype was seen a few times. The chain combines TRBV6-1 with TRBJ2-1; the D is unclear. The CDR3 spans 16 residues. CDR1 and CDR2 from the germline V gene are MNHNS and SASEGT. Trimming pared 6 bases from V and 0 bases from J, leaving 15 bases between. In DNA form, the CDR3 reads TGTGCCAGCAGACCTTGGGAAACGAGCTCCTACAATGAGCAGTTCTTC. As protein: CASRPWETSSYNEQFF.

The V call is TRBV21-1, the J call TRBJ1-6. TRBV21-1 is listed as a pseudogene. CDR3 length equals 12 residues. The DNA of the CDR3 is TGTGCCAGCAGCGGACCTAATTCACCCCTCCACTTT. Translation: CASSGPNSPLHF.

This rearrangement joins TRBV7-6 to TRBJ1-1; D not certain. This CDR3 has 12 amino acids. The germline V gene has CDR1 SGHVS and CDR2 FNYEAQ. V lost 3 bases, J lost 11 bases, and 13 bases lay in between. The DNA of the CDR3 is TGTGCCAGCAGCTTGGATTCCGGGGTGGCTTTCTTT. Its protein product is CASSLDSGVAFF.

This chain connects TRBV29-1 to TRBJ2-1, with TRBD2 matching 7 bases. Germline V lookup: CDR1 SQVTM, CDR2 ANQGSEA. The CDR3 has 15 amino acids. V shed 3 bases, J shed 2 bases, and the junction held 7 bases outside the gene matches. This chain's CDR3 is CSVDNAGVAYNEQFF. The CDR3 DNA is TGCAGCGTTGATAATGCGGGAGTGGCCTACAATGAGCAGTTCTTC.

J is TRBJ2-1 and V is TRBV5-5; 10 bases fit TRBD2. The trim removed 0 bases at V and 3 bases at J, leaving 9 bases unmatched. Germline loops: CDR1 SGHKS, CDR2 YYEKEE (reference sequence). The CDR3 runs 18 residues. This CDR3 reads CASSLVPTSGTNYNEQFF. DNA for the CDR3: TGTGCCAGCAGCTTGGTACCCACTAGCGGGACAAACTACAATGAGCAGTTCTTC.

This chain connects TRBV7-3 to TRBJ2-1; TRBD2 agrees at 10 bases. CDR3 length: 17 residues. J lost 0 bases, V lost 1 base, and 3 bases had no gene match. The germline V gene encodes CDR1 SGHTA and CDR2 FQGTGA. CDR3 residues: CASSLIAGGFSYNEQFF. The CDR3 nucleotides are TGTGCCAGCAGCTTAATAGCGGGAGGCTTCTCCTACAATGAGCAGTTCTTC.

The chain employs TRBV4-2 and TRBJ2-5, with D possibly matching TRBD1 (5 bases). Trimming took 5 bases from V and 1 from J, leaving 14 bases between them. Per germline, CDR1 LGHNA and CDR2 YNFKEQ. CDR3 length: 15 amino acids. The CDR3 region is CASSVGDDSQETQYF. The DNA for the CDR3 is TGTGCCAGCAGCGTCGGAGATGACAGCCAAGAGACCCAGTACTTC.

The sample holds a few counts of this clonotype. The chain recombines TRBV29-1 with TRBJ1-1; no definite D call. Germline CDR1 SQVTM, CDR2 ANQGSEA. V dropped 7 bases and J dropped 3 bases, with 12 bases sitting between them. The CDR3 contains 12 residues. The CDR3: CSASYKDTEAFF. CDR3 coding DNA: TGCAGCGCCTCCTACAAGGACACTGAAGCTTTCTTT.

The rearrangement uses TRBV6-2 or TRBV6-3 and TRBJ2-4; no clear D. Germline V gene sequence: CDR1 MNHEY, CDR2 SVGEGT. The CDR3 sequence is 13 residues long. The V end lost 10 bases, the J end lost 0 bases, and 10 bases lay between the germline ends. This CDR3 is CATQVEAKNIQYF. The CDR3 DNA is TGTGCCACCCAGGTAGAAGCCAAAAACATTCAGTACTTC.

The chain carries TRBV15 and TRBJ2-2; tentatively, D is TRBD2 (5 bases). The germline V gene encodes CDR1 LNHNV and CDR2 YYDKDF (reference sequence). This CDR3 has 14 residues. V shed 8 bases and J shed 0 bases, with 10 bases lying between them. The chain's CDR3 is CATPGRANTGELFF. As DNA, the CDR3 is TGTGCCACCCCTGGGCGGGCGAACACCGGGGAGCTGTTTTTT. The whole variable domain, filled in from reference TRBV15 and TRBJ2-2, reads DAMVIQNPRYQVTQFGKPVTLSCSQTLNHNVMYWYQQKSSQAPKLLFHYYDKDFNNEADTPDNFQSRRPNTSFCFLDIRSPGLGDTAMYLCATPGRANTGELFFGEGSRLTVL.

This clonotype was seen just once. This chain links TRBV27 with TRBJ2-5, with D possibly being TRBD1 (6 bases). The germline V gene has CDR1 MNHEY and CDR2 SMNVEV (reference sequence). This CDR3 has 14 residues. Trimming removed 2 bases from V and 2 bases from J, with 9 bases in between. The CDR3 sequence: CASSLQGMQETQYF. For the CDR3, the DNA is TGTGCCAGCAGTTTACAGGGGATGCAAGAGACCCAGTACTTC.

The chain couples TRBV5-5 to TRBJ2-1; D not certain. Germline assignment: CDR1 SGHKS and CDR2 YYEKEE (reference sequence). This CDR3 is built from 16 residues. Trimming left V 5 bases short and J 7 bases short, with 22 bases between. This CDR3 reads CASSPDARVVGNEQFF. The CDR3 DNA reads TGTGCCAGCAGTCCCGATGCAAGGGTGGTCGGAAATGAGCAGTTCTTC.

This clonotype was recorded a few times. The chain joins TRBV5-1 to TRBJ2-3; no clear D gene. CDR3 length: 16 amino acids. Trimming removed 1 base at V and 1 base at J, with 13 bases between. Germline V CDR1 and CDR2: SGHRS, YFSETQ. The CDR3 nucleotides are TGCGCCAGCAGCTTGTTGGGCAGAACCCGCACAGATACGCAGTATTTT. This encodes CASSLLGRTRTDTQYF.

The J gene is TRBJ1-4, the V gene TRBV12-3 or TRBV12-4; D might be TRBD1 (5 bases). The V gene lost 10 bases and the J gene lost 3 bases, with 21 bases spanning the gap. CDR3 length: 16 amino acids. CDR3 loop: CATGTLGTAANEKLFF. For the CDR3, the DNA is TGTGCCACTGGGACCCTGGGAACGGCGGCTAATGAAAAACTGTTTTTT.